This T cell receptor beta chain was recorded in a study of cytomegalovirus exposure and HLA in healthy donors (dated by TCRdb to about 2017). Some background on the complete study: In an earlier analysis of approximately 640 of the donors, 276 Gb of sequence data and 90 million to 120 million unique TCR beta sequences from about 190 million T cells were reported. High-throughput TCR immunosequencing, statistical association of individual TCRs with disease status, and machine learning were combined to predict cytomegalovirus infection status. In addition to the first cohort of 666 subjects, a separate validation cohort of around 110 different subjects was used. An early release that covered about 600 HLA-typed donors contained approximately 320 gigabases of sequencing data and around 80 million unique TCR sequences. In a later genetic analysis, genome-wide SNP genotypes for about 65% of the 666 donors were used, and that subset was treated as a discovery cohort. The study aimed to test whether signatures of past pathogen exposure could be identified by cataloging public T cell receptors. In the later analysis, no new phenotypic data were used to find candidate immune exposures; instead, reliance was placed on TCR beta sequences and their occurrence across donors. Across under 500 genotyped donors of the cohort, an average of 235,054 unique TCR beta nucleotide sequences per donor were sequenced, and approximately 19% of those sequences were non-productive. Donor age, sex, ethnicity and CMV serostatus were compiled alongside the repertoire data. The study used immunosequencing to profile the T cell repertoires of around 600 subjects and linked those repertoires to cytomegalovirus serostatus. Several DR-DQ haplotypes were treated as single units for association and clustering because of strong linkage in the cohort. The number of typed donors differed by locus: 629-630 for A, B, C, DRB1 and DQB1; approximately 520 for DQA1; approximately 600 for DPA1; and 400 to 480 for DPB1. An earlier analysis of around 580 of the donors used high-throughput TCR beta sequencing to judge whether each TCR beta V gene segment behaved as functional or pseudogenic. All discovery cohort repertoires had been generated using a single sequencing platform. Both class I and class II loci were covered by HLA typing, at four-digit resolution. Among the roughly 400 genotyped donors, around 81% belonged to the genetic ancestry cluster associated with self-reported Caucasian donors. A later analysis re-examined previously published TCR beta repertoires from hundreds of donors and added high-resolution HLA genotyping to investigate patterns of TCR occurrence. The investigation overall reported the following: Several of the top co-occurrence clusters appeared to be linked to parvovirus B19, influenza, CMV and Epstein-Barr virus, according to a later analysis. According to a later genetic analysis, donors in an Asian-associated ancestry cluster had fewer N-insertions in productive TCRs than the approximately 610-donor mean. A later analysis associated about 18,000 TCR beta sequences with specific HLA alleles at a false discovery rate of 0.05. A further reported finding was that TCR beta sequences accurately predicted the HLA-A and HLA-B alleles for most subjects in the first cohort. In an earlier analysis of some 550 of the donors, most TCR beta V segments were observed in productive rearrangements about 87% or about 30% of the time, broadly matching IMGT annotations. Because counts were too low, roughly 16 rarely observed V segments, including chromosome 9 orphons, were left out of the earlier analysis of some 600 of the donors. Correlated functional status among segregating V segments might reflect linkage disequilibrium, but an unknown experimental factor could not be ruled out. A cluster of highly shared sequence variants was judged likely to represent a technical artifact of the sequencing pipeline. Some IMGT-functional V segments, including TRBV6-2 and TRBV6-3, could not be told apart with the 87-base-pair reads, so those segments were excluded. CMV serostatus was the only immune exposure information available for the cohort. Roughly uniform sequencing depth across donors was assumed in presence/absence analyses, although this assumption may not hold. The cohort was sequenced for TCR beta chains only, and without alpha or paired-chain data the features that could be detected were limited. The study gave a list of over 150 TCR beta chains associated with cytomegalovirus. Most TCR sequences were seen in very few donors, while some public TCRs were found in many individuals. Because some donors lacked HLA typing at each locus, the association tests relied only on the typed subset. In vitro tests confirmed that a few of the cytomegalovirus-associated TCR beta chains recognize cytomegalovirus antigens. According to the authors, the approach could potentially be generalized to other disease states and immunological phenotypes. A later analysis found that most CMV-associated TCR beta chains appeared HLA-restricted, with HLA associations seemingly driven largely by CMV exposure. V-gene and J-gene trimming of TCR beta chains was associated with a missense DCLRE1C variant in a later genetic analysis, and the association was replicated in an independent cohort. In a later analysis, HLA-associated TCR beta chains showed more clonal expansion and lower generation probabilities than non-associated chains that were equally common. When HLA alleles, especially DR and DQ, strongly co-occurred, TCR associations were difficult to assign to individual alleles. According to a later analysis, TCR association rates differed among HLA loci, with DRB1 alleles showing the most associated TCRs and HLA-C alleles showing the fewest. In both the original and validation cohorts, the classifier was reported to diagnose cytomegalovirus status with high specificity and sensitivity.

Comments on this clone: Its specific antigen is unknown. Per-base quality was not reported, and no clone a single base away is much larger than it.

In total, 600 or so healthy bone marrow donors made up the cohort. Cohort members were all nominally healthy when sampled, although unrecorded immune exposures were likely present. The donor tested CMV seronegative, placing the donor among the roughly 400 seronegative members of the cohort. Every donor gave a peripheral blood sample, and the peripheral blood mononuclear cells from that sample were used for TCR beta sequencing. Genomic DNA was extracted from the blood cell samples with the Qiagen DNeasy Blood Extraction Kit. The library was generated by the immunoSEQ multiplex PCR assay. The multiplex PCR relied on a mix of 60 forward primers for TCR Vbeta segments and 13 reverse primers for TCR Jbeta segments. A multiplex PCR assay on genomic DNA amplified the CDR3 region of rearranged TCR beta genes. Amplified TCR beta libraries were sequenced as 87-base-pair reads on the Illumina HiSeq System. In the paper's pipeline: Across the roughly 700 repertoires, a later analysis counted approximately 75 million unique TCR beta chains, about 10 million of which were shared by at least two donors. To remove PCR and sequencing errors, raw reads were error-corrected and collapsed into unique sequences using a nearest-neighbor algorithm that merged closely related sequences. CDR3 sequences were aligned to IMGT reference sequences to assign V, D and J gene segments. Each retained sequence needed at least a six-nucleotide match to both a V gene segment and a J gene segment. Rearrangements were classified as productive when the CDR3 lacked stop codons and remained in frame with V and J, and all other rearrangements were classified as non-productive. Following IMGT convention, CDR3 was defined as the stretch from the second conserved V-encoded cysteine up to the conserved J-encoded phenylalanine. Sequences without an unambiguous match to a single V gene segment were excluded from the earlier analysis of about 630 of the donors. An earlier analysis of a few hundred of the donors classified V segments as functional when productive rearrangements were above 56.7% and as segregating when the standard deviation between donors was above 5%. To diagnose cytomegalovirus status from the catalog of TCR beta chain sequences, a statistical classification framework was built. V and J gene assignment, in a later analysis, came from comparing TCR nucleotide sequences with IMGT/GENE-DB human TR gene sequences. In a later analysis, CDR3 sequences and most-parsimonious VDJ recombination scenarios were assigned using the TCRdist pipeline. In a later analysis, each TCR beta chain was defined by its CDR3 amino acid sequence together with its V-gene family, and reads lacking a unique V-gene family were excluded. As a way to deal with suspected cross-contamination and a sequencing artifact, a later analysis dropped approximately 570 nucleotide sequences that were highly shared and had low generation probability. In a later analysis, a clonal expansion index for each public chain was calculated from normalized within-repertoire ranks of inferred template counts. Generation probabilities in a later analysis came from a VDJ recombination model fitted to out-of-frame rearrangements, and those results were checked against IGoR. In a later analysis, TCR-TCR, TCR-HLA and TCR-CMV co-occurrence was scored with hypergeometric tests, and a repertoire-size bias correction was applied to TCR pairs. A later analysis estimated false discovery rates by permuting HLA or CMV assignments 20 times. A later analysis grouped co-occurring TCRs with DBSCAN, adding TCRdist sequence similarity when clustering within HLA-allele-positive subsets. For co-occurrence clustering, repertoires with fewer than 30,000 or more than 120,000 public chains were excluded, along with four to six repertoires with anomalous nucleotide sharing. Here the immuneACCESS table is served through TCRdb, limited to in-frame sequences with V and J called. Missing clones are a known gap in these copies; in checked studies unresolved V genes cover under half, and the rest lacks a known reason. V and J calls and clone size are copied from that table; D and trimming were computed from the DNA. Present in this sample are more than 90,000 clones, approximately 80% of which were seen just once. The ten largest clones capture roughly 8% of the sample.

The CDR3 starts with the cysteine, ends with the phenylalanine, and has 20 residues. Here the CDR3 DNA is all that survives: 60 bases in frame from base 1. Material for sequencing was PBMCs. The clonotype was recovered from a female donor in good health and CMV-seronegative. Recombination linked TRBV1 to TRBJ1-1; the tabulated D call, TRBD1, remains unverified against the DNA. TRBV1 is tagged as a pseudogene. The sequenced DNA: TGCACCAGCAGCCGTCTCGACAGGGGGAAACGTTCTCCCTGCTTCACTGAAGCTTTCTTT. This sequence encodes CTSSRLDRGKRSPCFTEAFF.